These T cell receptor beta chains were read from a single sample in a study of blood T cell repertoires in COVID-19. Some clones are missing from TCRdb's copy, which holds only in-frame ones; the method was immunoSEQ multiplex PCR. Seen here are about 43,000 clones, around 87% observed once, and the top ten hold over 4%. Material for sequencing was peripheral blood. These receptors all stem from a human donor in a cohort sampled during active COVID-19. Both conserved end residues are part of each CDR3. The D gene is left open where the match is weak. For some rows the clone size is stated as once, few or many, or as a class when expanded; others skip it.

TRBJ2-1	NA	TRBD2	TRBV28	TGTGCCGGCACCGGGACTAGCCCCTACAATGAGCAGTTCTTC	CAGTGTSPYNEQFF
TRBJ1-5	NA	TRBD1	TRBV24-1	TGTGCCACCGGGACAGTGTTAAGCAATCAGCCCCAGCATTTT	CATGTVLSNQPQHF
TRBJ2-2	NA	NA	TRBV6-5	TGTGCCAGCAGTTATCAGTTTACCGGGGAGCTGTTTTTT	CASSYQFTGELFF
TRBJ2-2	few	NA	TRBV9	TGTGCCAGCAGCGCCGGGACTGGAGTGCAGGCCGGGGAGCTGTTTTTT	CASSAGTGVQAGELFF
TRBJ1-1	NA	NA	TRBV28	TGTGCCAGCAGTTCGAGCACTGAAGCTTTCTTT	CASSSSTEAFF
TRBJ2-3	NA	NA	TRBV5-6	TGTGCCAGCAGTCGTTTGACAGCTAGCACAGATACGCAGTATTTT	CASSRLTASTDTQYF
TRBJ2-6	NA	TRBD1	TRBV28	TGTGCCAGCAGTTTAGGAGCAGGGGGCACTGGGGCCAACGTCCTGACTTTC	CASSLGAGGTGANVLTF
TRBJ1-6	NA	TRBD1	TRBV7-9	TGTGCCAGCAGCTTAGGGACAGGGATGAATTCACCCCTCCACTTT	CASSLGTGMNSPLHF
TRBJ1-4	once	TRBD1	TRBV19	TGTGCCAGTAGTCCCCAACAGGGGACTAATGAAAAACTGTTTTTT	CASSPQQGTNEKLFF
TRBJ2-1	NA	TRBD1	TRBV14	TGTGCCAGCAGCCAGAAAATGGGACAGTTGATTTACAATGAGCAGTTCTTC	CASSQKMGQLIYNEQFF
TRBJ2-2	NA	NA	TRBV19	TGTGCCAGTAGTATAGTTACAGGAGGGACCGGGGAGCTGTTTTTT	CASSIVTGGTGELFF
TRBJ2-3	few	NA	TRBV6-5	TGTGCCAGCAGCCCCGGGGTTACAGATACGCAGTATTTT	CASSPGVTDTQYF
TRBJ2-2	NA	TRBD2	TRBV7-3	TGTGCCAGCAGCAAAAGGGCTAGCGGGATGAGCACCGGGGAGCTGTTTTTT	CASSKRASGMSTGELFF
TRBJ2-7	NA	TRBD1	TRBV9	TGTGCCAGCAGCGTAGGCAGGGACAGCACCTACGAGCAGTACTTC	CASSVGRDSTYEQYF
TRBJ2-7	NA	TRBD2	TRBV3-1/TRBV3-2	TGTGCCAGCAGCCGGGGGACTAGCGGGATGAACGAGCAGTACTTC	CASSRGTSGMNEQYF
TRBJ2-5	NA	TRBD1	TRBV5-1	TGCGCCAGCAGCTTGGTCAGGGGGCCCGGGGTAGGGGCTGAGACCCAGTACTTC	CASSLVRGPGVGAETQYF
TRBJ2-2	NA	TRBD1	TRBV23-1	TGCGCCAGCAGTCAAGGGACAGGGGGAGGCACCGGGGAGCTGTTTTTT	CASSQGTGGGTGELFF
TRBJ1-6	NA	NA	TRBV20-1	TGCAGTGCTAGTTTTCTTTATAATTCACCCCTCCACTTT	CSASFLYNSPLHF
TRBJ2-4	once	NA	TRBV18	TGTGCCAGCTCCCCTGGAGGGGAGGAAAACATTCAGTACTTC	CASSPGGEENIQYF
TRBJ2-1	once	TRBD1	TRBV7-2	TGTGCCAGCAGCGGGGACAGGGGCTCCTACAATGAGCAGTTCTTC	CASSGDRGSYNEQFF
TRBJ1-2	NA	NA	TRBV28	TGTGCCAGCAGTTCAGGTTTCTATGGCTACACCTTC	CASSSGFYGYTF
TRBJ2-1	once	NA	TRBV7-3	TGTGCCAGCAGCCCCAACAGCGGCGCCAAGCAGTTCTTC	CASSPNSGAKQFF
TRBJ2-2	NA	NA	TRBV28	TGTGCCAGCAGTTTATCCCGTCGCGGCCGCACCGGGGAGCTGTTTTTT	CASSLSRRGRTGELFF
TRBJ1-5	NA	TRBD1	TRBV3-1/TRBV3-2	TGTGCCAGCAGCCAAAAAGGGACAGGAGGAGACCAGCCCCAGCATTTT	CASSQKGTGGDQPQHF
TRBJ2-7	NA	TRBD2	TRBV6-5	TGTGCCAGCACCCTAAGCGGGAATTCCTACGAGCAGTACTTC	CASTLSGNSYEQYF
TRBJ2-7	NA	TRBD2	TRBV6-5	TGTGCCAGCAGCCGAATAGCGGGAGCCTCCTACGAGCAGTACTTC	CASSRIAGASYEQYF
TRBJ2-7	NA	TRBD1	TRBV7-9	TGTGCCAGCAGCTCGGGACAGGGTACCTACGAGCAGTACTTC	CASSSGQGTYEQYF
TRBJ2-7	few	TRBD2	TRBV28	TGTGCCAGCAGTTTGGGACTAGCGGGGTATGGGGGCGAGCAGTACTTC	CASSLGLAGYGGEQYF